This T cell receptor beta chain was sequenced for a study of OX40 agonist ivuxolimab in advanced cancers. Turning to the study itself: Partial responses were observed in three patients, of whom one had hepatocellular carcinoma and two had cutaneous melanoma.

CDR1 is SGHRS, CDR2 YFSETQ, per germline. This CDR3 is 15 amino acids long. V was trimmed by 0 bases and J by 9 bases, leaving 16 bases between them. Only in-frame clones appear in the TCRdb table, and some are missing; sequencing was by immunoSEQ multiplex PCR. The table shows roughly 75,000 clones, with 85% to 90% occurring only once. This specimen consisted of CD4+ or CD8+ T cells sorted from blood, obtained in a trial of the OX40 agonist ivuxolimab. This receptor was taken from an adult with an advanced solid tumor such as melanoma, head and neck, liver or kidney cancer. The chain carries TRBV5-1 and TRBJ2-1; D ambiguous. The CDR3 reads CASSLAQVGYSEQFF. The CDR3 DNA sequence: TGCGCCAGCAGCTTGGCCCAGGTTGGGTATAGTGAGCAGTTCTTC.